Here is one T cell receptor beta chain with its context. 60 Vbeta and 13 Jbeta primers were used in PCR. Profiled with immunoSEQ multiplex PCR; TCRdb holds only in-frame clones, not every one. The sample contains approximately 79,000 clones, roughly 70% of which appear only once. This specimen belongs to a study of cytomegalovirus exposure and HLA in healthy donors. Germline V CDR1 and CDR2: SGHTA, FQGNSA. V was cut by 2 bases and J by 0 bases, with 8 bases left in between. The CDR3 covers 15 residues. The specimen was PBMCs. The TCR sequence derives from a man between 40 and 49 years old in good health and CMV-seropositive. The rearrangement uses TRBV7-2 and TRBJ2-1; no definite D call. In DNA, the CDR3 is TGTGCCAGCAGCTTAACCCGCGACTCCTACAATGAGCAGTTCTTC. This codes for CASSLTRDSYNEQFF.